The 7 T cell receptor beta chains in this list originate from one sample, sequenced in a study of T cell changes during pregnancy in multiple sclerosis. Some clones are missing from TCRdb's copy, which holds only in-frame ones; the method was immunoSEQ multiplex PCR. The sample records around 56,000 clones, approximately 94% being singletons. This material consisted of CD8+ T cells from peripheral blood mononuclear cells, taken after pregnancy. The receptor set was obtained from a female donor with multiple sclerosis, enrolled in a pregnancy study.

This chain uses TRBV27 with TRBJ2-7, with D maybe TRBD1 (6 bases). Germline V CDR1 and CDR2: MNHEY, SMNVEV (reference sequence). V lost 2 bases to trimming and J lost 0 bases, with 17 bases between them. The CDR3 is 17 residues long. In DNA form, the CDR3 reads TGTGCCAGCAGTTTAGGTGACAGGACCCACTTCTCCTACGAGCAGTACTTC. It translates to CASSLGDRTHFSYEQYF.

The chain combines TRBV19 with TRBJ1-2, with unresolved D. Germline CDR1 LNHDA, CDR2 SQIVND (reference sequence). This CDR3 region has 13 residues. V was clipped by 7 bases and J by 6 bases, with 15 bases between them. The CDR3 nucleotides are TGTGCCAGTACTCTGGGCGCGTATGATGGCTACACCTTC. Translated: CASTLGAYDGYTF.

The J gene is TRBJ2-7, the V gene TRBV4-1, with D possibly TRBD2 on 5 matching bases. Germline V gives CDR1 MGHRA, CDR2 YSYEKL. V dropped 8 bases and J dropped 4 bases, with 18 bases sitting between them. This CDR3 has 14 residues. CDR3 sequence (DNA): TGCGCCAGCCGAGGGCTAGGCAGTAGTTACGAGCAGTACTTC. It translates to CASRGLGSSYEQYF.

The chain recombines TRBV18 with TRBJ1-2, with D tentatively TRBD1 (5 bases). CDR3 size: 16 residues. Germline CDR1 KGHSH, CDR2 LQKENI. The V and J ends lost 3 bases and 3 bases respectively, with 17 bases between them. Written as DNA, the CDR3 is TGTGCCAGCTCACCGGCAATACAGGATTACGACTATGGCTACACCTTC. It yields the protein CASSPAIQDYDYGYTF. The complete variable domain, with remaining parts taken from reference TRBV18 and TRBJ1-2, reads NAGVMQNPRHLVRRRGQEARLRCSPMKGHSHVYWYRQLPEEGLKFMVYLQKENIIDESGMPKERFSAEFPKEGPSILRIQQVVRGDSAAYFCASSPAIQDYDYGYTFGSGTRLTVV.

This rearrangement joins TRBV18 to TRBJ2-5; D remains ambiguous. V lost 0 bases and J 5 bases, leaving 10 bases between the germline ends. The germline CDR1 and CDR2 sequences are KGHSH and LQKENI. The CDR3 is made up of 14 amino acids. As DNA, the CDR3 is TGTGCCAGCTCACCACCAATTAGATCGGAGACCCAGTACTTC. It encodes CASSPPIRSETQYF.

This chain links TRBV29-1 with TRBJ2-5, with TRBD2 matching 14 bases. The length of the CDR3 is 16 residues. V lost 2 bases and J lost 5; bases outside the gene matches: 7. Looked up from germline, CDR1 is SQVTM and CDR2 is ANQGSEA. The CDR3, as DNA: TGCAGCGTTGAAATTCCGACTAGCGGGAGGGCGGAGACCCAGTACTTC. It is translated as CSVEIPTSGRAETQYF.

The rearrangement links TRBV19 to TRBJ1-1; no reliable D call. CDR3 length: 13 residues. Trimming took 6 bases from V and 1 from J, leaving 9 bases between them. Germline CDR1 is LNHDA and CDR2 is SQIVND (reference sequence). The CDR3 DNA sequence: TGTGCCAGTAGGATAACACCGAACACTGAAGCTTTCTTT. It specifies CASRITPNTEAFF.